This T cell receptor beta chain was sequenced in a study of yellow fever vaccine responses in identical twins. This clonotype was observed once. There are 14 residues in the CDR3. The ends were cut back, 6 bases at V and 4 bases at J, with 15 bases in the middle. Germline CDR1 is ENHRY and CDR2 is SYGVKD. TCRdb redid the calling of the RT-PCR reads with MiXCR, one entry per CDR3 protein. The sample carries around 600 distinct CDR3 sequences, around 86% recorded once. The clonotype comes from a woman younger than 30 who received the yellow fever vaccine. The rearrangement uses TRBV10-3 and TRBJ1-2, with a possible D match to TRBD1 (5 bases). Sample: T cells from blood (PBMCs), unsorted or a sorted subset (not recorded which), taken before or after yellow fever vaccination (not recorded which). CDR3 region: CAISYAEGTYGYTF. CDR3 coding DNA: TGTGCCATCAGCTACGCAGAGGGGACCTATGGCTACACCTTC.